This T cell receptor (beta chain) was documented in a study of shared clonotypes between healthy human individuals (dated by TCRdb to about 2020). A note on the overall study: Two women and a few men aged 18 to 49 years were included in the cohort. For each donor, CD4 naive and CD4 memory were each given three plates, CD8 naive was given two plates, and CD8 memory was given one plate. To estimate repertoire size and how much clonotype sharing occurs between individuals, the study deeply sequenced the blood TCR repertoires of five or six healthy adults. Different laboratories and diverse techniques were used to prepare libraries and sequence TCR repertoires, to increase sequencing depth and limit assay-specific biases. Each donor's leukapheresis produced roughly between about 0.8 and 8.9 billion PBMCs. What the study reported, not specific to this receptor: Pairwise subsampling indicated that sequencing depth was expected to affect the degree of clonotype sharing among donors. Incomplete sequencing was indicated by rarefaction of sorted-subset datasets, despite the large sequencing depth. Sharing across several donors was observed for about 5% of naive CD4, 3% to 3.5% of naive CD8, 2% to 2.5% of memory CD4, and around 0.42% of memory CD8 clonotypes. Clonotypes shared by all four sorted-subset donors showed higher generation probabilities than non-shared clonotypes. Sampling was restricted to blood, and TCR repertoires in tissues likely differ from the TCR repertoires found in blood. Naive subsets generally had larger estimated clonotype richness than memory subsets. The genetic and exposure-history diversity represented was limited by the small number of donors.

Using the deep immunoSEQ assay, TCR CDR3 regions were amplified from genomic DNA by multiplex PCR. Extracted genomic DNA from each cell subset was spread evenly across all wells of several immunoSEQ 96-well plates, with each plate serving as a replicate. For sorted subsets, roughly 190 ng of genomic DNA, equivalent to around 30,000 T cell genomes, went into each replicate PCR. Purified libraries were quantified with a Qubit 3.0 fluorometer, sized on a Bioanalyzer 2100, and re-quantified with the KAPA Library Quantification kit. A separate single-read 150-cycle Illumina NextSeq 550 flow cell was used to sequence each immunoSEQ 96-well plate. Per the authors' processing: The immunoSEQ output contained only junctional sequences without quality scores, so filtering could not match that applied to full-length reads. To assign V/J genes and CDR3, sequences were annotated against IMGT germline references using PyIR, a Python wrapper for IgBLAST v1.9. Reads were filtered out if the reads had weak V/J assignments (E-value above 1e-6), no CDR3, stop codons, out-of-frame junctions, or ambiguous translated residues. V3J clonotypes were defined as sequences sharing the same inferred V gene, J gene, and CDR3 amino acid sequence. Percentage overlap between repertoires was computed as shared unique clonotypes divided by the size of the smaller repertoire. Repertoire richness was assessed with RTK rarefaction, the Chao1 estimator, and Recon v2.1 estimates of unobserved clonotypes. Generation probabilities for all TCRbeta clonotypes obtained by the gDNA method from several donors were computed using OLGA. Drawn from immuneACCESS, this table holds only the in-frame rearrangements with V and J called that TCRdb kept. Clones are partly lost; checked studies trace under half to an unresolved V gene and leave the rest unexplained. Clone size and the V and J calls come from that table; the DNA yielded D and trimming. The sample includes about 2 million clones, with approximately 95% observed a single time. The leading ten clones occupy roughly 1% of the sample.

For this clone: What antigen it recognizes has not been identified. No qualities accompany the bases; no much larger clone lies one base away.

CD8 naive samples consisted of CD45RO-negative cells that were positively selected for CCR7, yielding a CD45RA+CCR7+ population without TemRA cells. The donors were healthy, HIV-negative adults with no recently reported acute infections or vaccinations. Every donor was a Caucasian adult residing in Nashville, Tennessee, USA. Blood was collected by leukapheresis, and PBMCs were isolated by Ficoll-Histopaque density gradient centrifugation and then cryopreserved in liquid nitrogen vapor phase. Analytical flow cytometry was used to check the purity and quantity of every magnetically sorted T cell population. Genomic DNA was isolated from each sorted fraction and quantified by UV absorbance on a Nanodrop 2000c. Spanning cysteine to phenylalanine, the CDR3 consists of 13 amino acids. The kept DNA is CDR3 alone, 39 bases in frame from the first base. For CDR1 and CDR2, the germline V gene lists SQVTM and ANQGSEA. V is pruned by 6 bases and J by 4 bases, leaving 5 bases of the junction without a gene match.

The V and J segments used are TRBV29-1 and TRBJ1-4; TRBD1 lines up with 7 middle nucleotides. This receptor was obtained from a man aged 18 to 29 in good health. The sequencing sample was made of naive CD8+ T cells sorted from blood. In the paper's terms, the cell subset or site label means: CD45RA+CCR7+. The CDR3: CSVRTGNNEKLFF. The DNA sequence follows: TGCAGCGTCCGGACAGGAAATAATGAAAAACTGTTTTTT.